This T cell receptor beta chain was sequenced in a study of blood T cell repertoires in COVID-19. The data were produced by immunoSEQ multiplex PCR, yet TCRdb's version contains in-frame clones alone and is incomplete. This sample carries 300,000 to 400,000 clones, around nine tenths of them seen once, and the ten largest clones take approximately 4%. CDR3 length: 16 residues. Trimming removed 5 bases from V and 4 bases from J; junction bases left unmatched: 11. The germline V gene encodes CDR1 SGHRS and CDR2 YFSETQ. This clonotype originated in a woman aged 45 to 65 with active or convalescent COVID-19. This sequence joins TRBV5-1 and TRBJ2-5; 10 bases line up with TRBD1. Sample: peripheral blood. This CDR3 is CASRPGTGVNRETQYF. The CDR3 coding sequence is TGCGCCAGCAGACCCGGGACAGGGGTGAATCGAGAGACCCAGTACTTC.